This T cell receptor (beta chain) was obtained from a study of identical twins (dated by TCRdb to between 2015 and 2016). Regarding the complete study: To test whether fetal clonotypes persist, the study used deep sequencing on TCR alpha and beta repertoires from monozygotic twins, unrelated adults of various ages, and cord blood. Replicate twin experiments were performed at different times using different library preparation protocols to rule out contamination. Results the study describes overall, beyond this receptor: Zero-insertion analyses could be partly confounded by invariant T cells such as MAIT and iNKT, although diverse VJ usage argued against such confounding for most clonotypes. Compared with coincidental sharing between unrelated individuals, out-of-frame TCR alpha sequences shared between twins showed an excess of sequences with low generation probability. Fewer insertions were carried by abundant cord blood beta clonotypes; a weaker similar trend was observed in young adult naive repertoires, while no such trend was observed in memory repertoires. In monozygotic twins, out-of-frame TCR alpha sharing was systematically underestimated by recombination models, although the models agreed with sharing between unrelated individuals. Because the same donors could not be followed over many years, conclusions were based on cross-sectional statistical analysis. Excess twin sharing in beta out-of-frame sequences was weaker because fewer shared sequences lowered the signal-to-noise ratio.

Library preparation was by 5' RACE. TCRdb names Illumina HiSeq 2000 as the instrument used. A universal primer binding site was introduced by template switching, and a unique molecular identifier was present in the final cDNA, enabling accurate counting of TCR cDNA molecules. Specific primers in the conserved constant-segment region were used to synthesize first-strand cDNA for TCR alpha and beta chains. Each cDNA library was double barcoded, with a SMART-Mk sample barcode plus Illumina barcodes, to control for contamination. TruSeq adapter sequences along with Illumina sample barcodes were introduced in two successive PCR steps. The TCR alpha and beta cDNA libraries were sequenced on the Illumina HiSeq platform using custom primers. The original methods were these. Unique molecular identifiers were extracted from raw reads with MiGEC, and CDR3 positions were determined with MiXCR. Recombination models were inferred per individual with the repgenHMM and IGoR tools using an EM algorithm. Shared clonotype analysis was performed with the tcR package in R, normalizing sharing by the product of cloneset sizes. Out-of-frame nonproductive sequences were analyzed to study raw recombination free of thymic and clonal selection effects. Using fastp trimming at Q25 and MiXCR clonotype assembly, TCRdb reanalyzed the public sequencing data and kept in-frame beta chains. Merged by CDR3 protein, the rows form single entries marked with the most common genes and DNA. Clone size and V and J calls follow TCRdb, not the original study. For this sample the table gives around 680,000 distinct CDR3 sequences, of which 8.6% were detected only once. The ten largest clonotypes hold around 0.95% of the sample.

Only healthy Caucasian donors were included. The twin cohort consisted of three pairs of female monozygotic twins, all aged roughly 18 to 29 years. The RNA used for TCR libraries was isolated from peripheral blood mononuclear cells. This clonotype appeared a few times. The clone's antigen remains unknown. No base quality information exists; no much larger clone differs at one position. This same sample was also taken into another study, of yellow fever vaccine responses in identical twins. The second study's authors report: The authors reported that the T cell response to vaccination in identical twins appeared partly convergent and partly personalized. In the study, vaccine-responding T cell clones were precisely tracked in identical twins.

The source of this sequence is a woman aged 18-29 years in good health. The material sequenced was PBMCs.

Here is the DNA: TGTGCCAGCATCGGGGGACAAGAGACCCAGTACTTC. This encodes CASIGGQETQYF. The V and J segments used are TRBV28 and TRBJ2-5, with TRBD2 as a weak D call on 6 bases. The CDR3 spans 12 residues, from the cysteine through the phenylalanine. The sequence is cut down to CDR3 DNA, 36 bases in frame from base 1. Looking up the germline V gene yields CDR1 MDHEN and CDR2 SYDVKM. Trimming costs V 7 bases and J 2 bases, and their ends lie 8 bases apart.